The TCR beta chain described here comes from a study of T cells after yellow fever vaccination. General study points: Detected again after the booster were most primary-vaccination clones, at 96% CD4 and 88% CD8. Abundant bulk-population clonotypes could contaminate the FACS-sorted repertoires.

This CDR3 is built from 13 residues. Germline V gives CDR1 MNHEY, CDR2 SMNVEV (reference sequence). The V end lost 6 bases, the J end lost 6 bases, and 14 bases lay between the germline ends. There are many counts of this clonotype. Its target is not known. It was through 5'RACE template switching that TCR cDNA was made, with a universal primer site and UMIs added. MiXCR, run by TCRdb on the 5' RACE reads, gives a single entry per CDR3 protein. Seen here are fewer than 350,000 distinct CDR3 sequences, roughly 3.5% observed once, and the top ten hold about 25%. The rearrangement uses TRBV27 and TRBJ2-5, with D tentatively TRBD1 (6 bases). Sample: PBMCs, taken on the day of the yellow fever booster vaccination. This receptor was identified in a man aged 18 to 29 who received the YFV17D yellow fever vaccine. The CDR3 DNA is TGTGCCAGCAGCCCAGGGGAGAGTCAGACCCAGTACTTC. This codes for CASSPGESQTQYF.